The 29 T cell receptor beta chains presented below share a single source sample, sequenced in a study of T cells in Graves' hyperthyroidism and ophthalmopathy. The TCR beta CDR3 regions underwent amplification using RNA transcripts as the source. The primer set for the first-round RT-PCR of the TCR CDR3 was HTBI. TCRdb independently ran MiXCR on the multiplex PCR reads; one entry per CDR3 protein. The data contain approximately 330,000 distinct CDR3 sequences, over 15% of them singletons. The sample taken for sequencing was blood. The origin of the receptors is a woman aged 45 to 65 with Graves' hyperthyroidism.

This clonotype was recorded a few times. J is TRBJ1-1 and V is TRBV7-3; TRBD1 is a possible D gene (5 bases). Trimming pared 5 bases from V and 3 bases from J, leaving 16 bases between. CDR1 is SGHTA, CDR2 FQGTGA, per germline. The CDR3 consists of 15 residues. The CDR3 coding sequence is TGTGCCAGCAGCCTCACGGGACGGCTAGACACTGAAGCTTTCTTT. Amino acids: CASSLTGRLDTEAFF.

The chain links TRBV7-8 to TRBJ2-7; either TRBD1 or TRBD2 may fit D (5 bases each). V dropped 11 bases and J dropped 6 bases, with 20 bases sitting between them. The CDR3 totals 13 residues. CDR1 is SGHVS, CDR2 FQNEAQ, per germline. CDR3 sequence: CAWAGLTQGEQYF. CDR3 in DNA: TGTGCCTGGGCGGGCCTAACCCAGGGCGAGCAGTACTTC.

This clonotype was seen many times. The chain uses TRBV11-2 and TRBJ1-4; 8 bases are shared with TRBD1. Germline V gene sequence: CDR1 SGHAT, CDR2 FQNNGV. With V trimmed by 3 bases and J by 7 bases, 13 bases remained unmatched. This CDR3 has 17 amino acids. The CDR3 sequence is CASSFRTGTGGGEKLFF. The CDR3 DNA reads as TGTGCCAGCAGCTTTCGGACAGGGACCGGCGGTGGTGAAAAACTGTTTTTT.

The chain combines TRBV6-2 or TRBV6-3 with TRBJ1-1, with 8 positions matching TRBD1. J lost 3 bases, V lost 7 bases, and 10 bases had no gene match. Germline CDR1 and CDR2: MNHEY and SVGEGT. The CDR3 runs 15 residues. The CDR3 loop reads CASKYRGGPDTEAFF. Written as DNA, the CDR3 is TGTGCCAGCAAATACAGGGGGGGTCCGGACACTGAAGCTTTCTTT.

This clonotype was recorded at least ten times. V is TRBV7-2 and J is TRBJ1-1, with 9 positions matching TRBD1. J gave up 0 bases and V 7 bases, and 6 bases lay outside the gene matches. Germline CDR1 and CDR2: SGHTA and FQGNSA. The CDR3 sequence is 15 residues long. The CDR3: CASTLGTGLNTEAFF. The CDR3 bases are TGTGCCAGCACCCTTGGGACAGGGTTGAACACTGAAGCTTTCTTT.

This clonotype was picked up a small number of times. The chain is built from TRBV5-8 and TRBJ2-3; TRBD2 matches at 7 bases. The CDR3 runs to 16 residues. V trimming: 4 bases; J trimming: 0 bases; junction bases outside the gene matches: 8. Germline loops: CDR1 SGHTS, CDR2 YDEGEE. The CDR3 region has the DNA TGTGCCAGCAGCGGCGGAGTACTAGCGAGCACAGATACGCAGTATTTT. This codes for CASSGGVLASTDTQYF. The full variable domain, rest sourced from reference TRBV5-8 and TRBJ2-3, is EAGVTQSPTHLIKTRGQQATLRCSPISGHTSVYWYQQALGLGLQFLLWYDEGEERNRGNFPPRFSGRQFPNYSSELNVNALELEDSALYLCASSGGVLASTDTQYFGPGTRLTVL.

This clonotype was seen just once. A read error may be the cause here, since a much bigger clone is one base away. The genes are TRBV30 and TRBJ1-2; a weak D match, TRBD1 (6 bases). Per the germline V gene, CDR1 is GTSNPN and CDR2 is SVGIG (reference sequence). Trimming took 3 bases from V and 5 from J, leaving 13 bases between them. This CDR3 is built from 13 residues. Here the CDR3 DNA reads TGTGCCTGGAGGGAACAGGGATTATATGGCTACACCTTC. This codes for CAWREQGLYGYTF.

This clonotype came up a few times. The rearrangement links TRBV18 to TRBJ2-2; TRBD2 might be the D (6 bases). V gave up 2 bases and J gave up 0 bases, with 10 bases separating them. Germline loops: CDR1 KGHSH, CDR2 LQKENI. The CDR3 contains 16 residues. The CDR3 protein is CASSPRDSANTGELFF. CDR3 DNA sequence: TGTGCCAGCTCACCAAGGGACTCCGCGAACACCGGGGAGCTGTTTTTT.

This clonotype was seen more than once but under ten times. In nucleotides, the CDR3 is TGTGCCAGCAGCTTAACTAGCGGGAGTTTCTACGAGCAGTACTTC. Translated: CASSLTSGSFYEQYF. The chain carries TRBV7-3 and TRBJ2-7; TRBD2 aligns across 9 bases. This CDR3 contains 15 residues. CDR1 is SGHTA, CDR2 FQGTGA, per germline. V was clipped by 0 bases and J by 3 bases; unmatched bases: 3. The whole variable domain, filled in from reference TRBV7-3 and TRBJ2-7, reads GAGVSQTPSNKVTEKGKYVELRCDPISGHTALYWYRQSLGQGPEFLIYFQGTGAADDSGLPNDRFFAVRPEGSVSTLKIQRTERGDSAVYLCASSLTSGSFYEQYFGPGTRLTVT.

This clonotype has just a few counts. Germline is not matched at one junction end, which may reflect a read error. The chain recombines TRBV6-1 with TRBJ1-2; 9 bases agree with TRBD1. Looked up from germline, CDR1 is MNHNS and CDR2 is SASEGT. The CDR3 loop spans 13 amino acids. CDR3 sequence (DNA): TGTGCCGGCAGTCCCTGGACAGGGGATGGCTACACCTTC. Protein product: CAGSPWTGDGYTF.

There are many counts of this clonotype. This chain uses TRBV20-1 with TRBJ2-2; TRBD2 agrees at 8 bases. Germline V CDR1 and CDR2: DFQATT, SNEGSKA (reference sequence). CDR3 length: 14 residues. V trimming: 6 bases; J trimming: 4 bases; junction bases outside the gene matches: 7. DNA for the CDR3: TGCAGTGCGCGAGCGGGAGCGGGCACCGGGGAGCTGTTTTTT. Its translation: CSARAGAGTGELFF.

The sample holds a few counts of this clonotype. The V gene is TRBV3-1, the J gene TRBJ1-5; the match to TRBD1 covers 9 bases. The CDR3 is 15 residues long. The J segment lost 9 bases and the V segment lost 1 base, leaving 7 bases of the junction unmatched. CDR1 is LGHDT, CDR2 YNNKEL, per germline (reference sequence). CDR3: CASSQAGTGRGPQHF. The CDR3 DNA reads as TGTGCCAGCAGCCAAGCCGGGACAGGGCGAGGGCCCCAGCATTTT.

The chain couples TRBV9 to TRBJ2-1, with a tentative D call TRBD2 (5 bases). The V and J ends lost 6 bases and 5 bases respectively, with 18 bases between them. Germline loops: CDR1 SGDLS, CDR2 YYNGEE. The CDR3 is 15 amino acids. The CDR3 DNA sequence: TGTGCCAGCAACCTCCGGGAAGCTATGCACAATGAGCAGTTCTTC. Residues: CASNLREAMHNEQFF.

This clonotype appeared a few times. V and J are TRBV6-1 and TRBJ2-3; D is perhaps TRBD1 (6 bases). Germline V lookup: CDR1 MNHNS, CDR2 SASEGT. The V and J ends lost 7 bases and 5 bases respectively, with 16 bases between them. This CDR3 has 14 amino acids. The CDR3 loop reads CASTEGVDRDTQYF. DNA for the CDR3: TGTGCCAGCACCGAGGGGGTTGATCGAGATACGCAGTATTTT.

This clonotype has ten or more counts. V usage is TRBV2 and J usage is TRBJ2-7, with D possibly matching TRBD2 (6 bases). The ends were cut back, 5 bases at V and 2 bases at J, with 13 bases in the middle. The CDR3 is 14 amino acids. Germline CDR1 and CDR2: SNHLY and FYNNEI. DNA for the CDR3: TGTGCCAGCAGTCAGGCTAGCGCAGCCTACGAGCAGTACGTC. This translates into CASSQASAAYEQYV.

The genes are TRBV2 and TRBJ1-2, with TRBD1 identical over 7 bases. The CDR3 extends over 13 amino acids. The junction had 8 bases not matched to a gene; V was cut back by 9 bases and J by 4 bases. The germline CDR1 and CDR2 sequences are SNHLY and FYNNEI. CDR3 nucleotide sequence: TGTGCCAGTCCCGGGACAGAAACCTATGGCTACACCTTC. Its translation is CASPGTETYGYTF. The whole variable domain, remainder taken from reference TRBV2 and TRBJ1-2, is EPEVTQTPSHQVTQMGQEVILRCVPISNHLYFYWYRQILGQKVEFLVSFYNNEISEKSEIFDDQFSVERPDGSNFTLKIRSTKLEDSAMYFCASPGTETYGYTFGSGTRLTVV.

The chain combines TRBV10-3 with TRBJ2-7; 9 bases map to TRBD2. This CDR3 spans 13 amino acids. V was clipped by 9 bases and J by 2 bases; unmatched bases: 5. Germline V CDR1 and CDR2: ENHRY, SYGVKD. CDR3 loop: CAMTSGDTYEQYF. DNA for the CDR3: TGTGCCATGACTAGCGGAGACACCTACGAGCAGTACTTC.

The V gene is TRBV19, the J gene TRBJ2-6, with 7 nucleotides matching TRBD1. Germline V gene sequence: CDR1 LNHDA, CDR2 SQIVND (reference sequence). The CDR3 covers 15 residues. V was clipped by 5 bases and J by 2 bases; unmatched bases: 3. The CDR3 loop reads CASSVGQAGANVLTF. The CDR3, as DNA: TGTGCCAGTAGTGTTGGACAGGCTGGGGCCAACGTCCTGACTTTC.

In regard to this clonotype: One junction end disagrees with the germline gene, perhaps due to a read error. The rearrangement links TRBV6-6 to TRBJ2-2; D is possibly TRBD1 or TRBD2 (5 bases each). Per germline, CDR1 MNHNY and CDR2 SVGAGI (reference sequence). This CDR3 spans 13 amino acids. The CDR3 sequence is CASSYSNTGALFF. As DNA, the CDR3 is TGTGCCAGCAGTTACTCTAACACCGGGGCGCTGTTTTTT.

This clonotype was seen at least ten times. The chain is built from TRBV11-1 and TRBJ2-1; D possibly corresponds to TRBD1 (5 bases). The ends were cut back, 6 bases at V and 9 bases at J, with 15 bases in the middle. The CDR3 runs to 13 residues. Germline V gene sequence: CDR1 SGHAT, CDR2 FQDESV (reference sequence). The DNA of the CDR3 is TGTGCCAGCAGTTTTTTACAGGCTAGTGAGCAGTTCTTC. It yields the protein CASSFLQASEQFF.

This clonotype was seen ten or more times. The chain links TRBV12-3 or TRBV12-4 to TRBJ2-5; 8 nucleotides match TRBD2. The CDR3 length is 13 residues. V dropped 11 bases and J dropped 5; count of bases not matched to a gene: 10. The CDR3 sequence: CASRFSGGETQYF. In DNA form, the CDR3 reads TGTGCCTCCAGGTTTTCGGGGGGGGAGACCCAGTACTTC.

This clonotype showed up just a few times. J is TRBJ1-2 and V is TRBV9; 8 bases agree with TRBD1. The CDR3 is made up of 16 amino acids. The junction had 11 bases not matched to a gene; V was cut back by 0 bases and J by 7 bases. CDR1 is SGDLS and CDR2 is YYNGEE in the germline V gene. The CDR3 region is CASSVDRATGAGGYTF. CDR3 DNA: TGTGCCAGCAGCGTAGATCGGGCGACAGGGGCTGGTGGCTACACCTTC.

This clonotype was recorded at least ten times. This CDR3 reads CASSLVTNTEAFF. CDR3 sequence (DNA): TGTGCCAGCAGCTTAGTGACCAACACTGAAGCTTTCTTT. The rearrangement links TRBV7-9 to TRBJ1-1; D remains ambiguous. The V and J ends lost 1 base and 2 bases respectively, with 5 bases between them. Germline values: CDR1 SEHNR, CDR2 FQNEAQ (reference sequence). The CDR3 is 13 amino acids.

CDR3 residues: CASSIRPKFLTNSNQPQHF. The CDR3 coding sequence is TGTGCCAGTAGTATTCGGCCGAAATTTCTGACTAATAGCAATCAGCCCCAGCATTTT. V usage is TRBV19 and J usage is TRBJ1-5; D is unclear. Trimming shortened V by 3 bases and J by 0 bases, and 21 bases separated the two germline ends. Germline lookup yields CDR1 LNHDA and CDR2 SQIVND (reference sequence). CDR3 length: 19 amino acids.

This clonotype appeared many times. This chain uses TRBV3-1 with TRBJ2-3, with a possible D match to TRBD1 (5 bases). V shed 4 bases and J shed 2 bases, with 13 bases lying between them. CDR3 size: 15 residues. Germline loops: CDR1 LGHDT, CDR2 YNNKEL (reference sequence). The CDR3 sequence: CASSLSGHNTDTQYF. In DNA form, the CDR3 reads TGTGCCAGCAGCCTCTCCGGACACAACACAGATACGCAGTATTTT.

There are a few counts of this clonotype. Written as DNA, the CDR3 is TGTGCCAGCAGCCCGCCGGGACCAGCGAACTACGAGCAGTACTTC. This sequence encodes CASSPPGPANYEQYF. V is TRBV7-9 and J is TRBJ2-7, with D perhaps assigned TRBD1 or TRBD2 (5 bases each). The CDR3 sequence is 15 residues long. Germline CDR1 and CDR2: SEHNR and FQNEAQ (reference sequence). Trimming removed 5 bases at V and 3 bases at J, with 17 bases between.

At least ten counts were recorded for this clonotype. The chain carries TRBV6-1 and TRBJ2-7; a weak D match, TRBD1 (6 bases). CDR3 length equals 13 residues. Trimming took off 8 bases at V and 0 bases at J, with 11 bases between the two ends. Germline V gives CDR1 MNHNS, CDR2 SASEGT. CDR3 nucleotides: TGTGCCAGCGTGGACAGTTACTCCTACGAGCAGTACTTC. It codes for CASVDSYSYEQYF.

This clonotype was picked up a small number of times. The chain uses TRBV25-1 and TRBJ1-5; 7 nucleotides agree with TRBD1. Per the germline V gene, CDR1 is MGHDK and CDR2 is SYGVNS. This CDR3 is 15 amino acids long. After removal of 8 bases from V and 1 base from J, the junction contained 8 bases not matched to a gene. The CDR3 loop reads CASYVGGQSNQPQHF. The CDR3 DNA sequence: TGTGCCAGCTACGTCGGGGGACAGAGCAATCAGCCCCAGCATTTT.

V and J are TRBV7-3 and TRBJ2-5, with TRBD2 matching 7 bases. This CDR3 has 16 residues. Per germline, CDR1 SGHTA and CDR2 FQGTGA. Trimming took 1 base from V and 0 from J; bases not matched to a gene: 5. The CDR3 spells CASSLSGGANQETQYF. CDR3 in DNA: TGTGCCAGCAGCTTAAGCGGGGGTGCCAACCAAGAGACCCAGTACTTC.